This TCR beta chain is from a study of blood T cell repertoires in COVID-19. The age range of participants was about 18 to 89 years, with residence in about 25 US areas. Regarding this clone: At one end the junction does not follow the germline gene, possibly because of a read error.

Original handling: Reference gene primer amplification gave estimated nucleated cell counts. TCRdb's table, derived via immunoSEQ multiplex PCR, lists solely in-frame clones and lacks some. That table gives V, J and clone size, and the DNA gave D and trimming. The data contain 450,000 to 600,000 clones, roughly 90% of them seen just once; the ten biggest clones take up 0.7%. The CDR3 spans 15 residues. Germline assignment: CDR1 SGHRS and CDR2 YFSETQ. This TCR came from a woman between 18 and 29 years old who had recovered from COVID-19. Material: PBMCs or T cells enriched from blood (not recorded which). The chain is built from TRBV5-1 and TRBJ2-1; 9 bases are a match to TRBD2. The CDR3 spells CASSPSGLAYSEQFF. CDR3 coding DNA: TGCGCCAGCAGCCCATCGGGACTAGCATACAGTGAGCAGTTCTTC.